Shown below are 10 T cell receptor beta chains from a single sample sequenced in a study of blood T cell repertoires in COVID-19. TCRdb's table, derived via immunoSEQ multiplex PCR, lists solely in-frame clones and lacks some. Of approximately 230,000 clones detected, around 85% appear once; the ten largest clones hold 4% to 4.5%. Input material: peripheral blood. The receptors were sampled from a woman aged 40 to 55 with active or convalescent COVID-19.

The chain combines TRBV12-3 or TRBV12-4 with TRBJ1-2; D gene uncertain. The CDR3 is made up of 13 amino acids. V dropped 6 bases and J dropped 2 bases, with 10 bases sitting between them. CDR3 protein: CASSRRENYGYTF. Written as DNA, the CDR3 is TGTGCCAGCAGCCGGCGGGAAAACTATGGCTACACCTTC.

This clone came up a few times. The rearrangement joins TRBV10-3 to TRBJ1-2; possibly TRBD1 for D (6 bases). This CDR3 contains 12 residues. Germline loops: CDR1 ENHRY, CDR2 SYGVKD. V shed 11 bases and J shed 6 bases, with 16 bases lying between them. The DNA of the CDR3 is TGTGCCCTCGGCGACAGGTCGAATGGCTACACCTTC. This encodes CALGDRSNGYTF.

V gene TRBV11-2 combines with J gene TRBJ2-2; no clear D gene. Germline CDR1 is SGHAT and CDR2 is FQNNGV. Between the trimmed V and J ends, which lost 1 base and 7 bases, there was a span of 13 bases. The CDR3 totals 15 residues. DNA for the CDR3: TGTGCCAGCAGCTTAGGCATGAGTACAGACGGGGAGCTGTTTTTT. It yields the protein CASSLGMSTDGELFF. The full variable domain, its missing parts supplied by reference TRBV11-2 and TRBJ2-2, is EAGVAQSPRYKIIEKRQSVAFWCNPISGHATLYWYQQILGQGPKLLIQFQNNGVVDDSQLPKDRFSAERLKGVDSTLKIQPAKLEDSAVYLCASSLGMSTDGELFFGEGSRLTVL.

The CDR3 bases are TGTGCCAGCAGCCTGGGGACAACCTACGAGCAGTACTTC. This translates into CASSLGTTYEQYF. The V gene is TRBV28, the J gene TRBJ2-7; D is possibly TRBD1 (6 bases). CDR1 is MDHEN and CDR2 is SYDVKM in the germline V gene. The CDR3 is 13 amino acids. V dropped 6 bases and J dropped 2 bases, with 11 bases sitting between them.

In nucleotides, the CDR3 is TGTGCCAGCAGCCTCCACGGGAAGGACGAGCAGTACTTC. Its protein is CASSLHGKDEQYF. This chain uses TRBV3-1 (or the pseudogene TRBV3-2) with TRBJ2-7; possibly TRBD2 for D (5 bases). There are 13 residues in the CDR3. V lost 4 bases, J lost 5 bases, and 12 bases lay in between. In germline, CDR1 is LGHDT, CDR2 YNNKEL (reference sequence).

V and J are TRBV28 and TRBJ2-1; a possible D gene is TRBD2 (5 bases). Germline V gene lookup returns CDR1 MDHEN and CDR2 SYDVKM. The CDR3 runs to 15 residues. The ends were cut back, 8 bases at V and 1 base at J, with 15 bases in the middle. DNA of the CDR3: TGTGCCAGCCATCCCCCCGGGAAGTCCTACAATGAGCAGTTCTTC. This encodes CASHPPGKSYNEQFF.

This sequence joins TRBV27 and TRBJ1-2; D gene uncertain. The germline gives CDR1 MNHEY, CDR2 SMNVEV (reference sequence). V lost 0 bases and J 4 bases, leaving 12 bases between the germline ends. The CDR3 runs to 15 residues. The CDR3 region is CASSLSVSSPYGYTF. The CDR3 DNA sequence: TGTGCCAGCAGTTTATCGGTTAGTTCCCCCTATGGCTACACCTTC.

This clone was detected only once. This chain joins TRBV3-1 (or the pseudogene TRBV3-2) and TRBJ1-1; D is perhaps TRBD1 (5 bases). CDR1 LGHDT and CDR2 YNNKEL come from the germline V gene (reference sequence). Trimming stripped 3 bases from V and 3 bases from J, with 11 bases between. This CDR3 is built from 14 residues. As DNA, the CDR3 is TGTGCCAGCAGCCACCTCCAGGGCGACACTGAAGCTTTCTTT. The encoded protein is CASSHLQGDTEAFF.

The V and J genes are TRBV29-1 and TRBJ2-1; TRBD2 aligns across 8 bases. Germline CDR1 is SQVTM and CDR2 is ANQGSEA. V was clipped by 1 base and J by 6 bases; unmatched bases: 5. The CDR3 is made up of 14 amino acids. Written as DNA, the CDR3 is TGCAGCGTTGAAGTTGCGGGAGGCTTCAATGAGCAGTTCTTC. Its translation is CSVEVAGGFNEQFF.

This chain connects TRBV15 to TRBJ1-2; D gene unclear. CDR1 is LNHNV, CDR2 YYDKDF, per germline (reference sequence). The CDR3 totals 14 residues. V lost 5 bases to trimming and J lost 4 bases, with 14 bases between them. The CDR3 DNA reads as TGTGCCACCAGCGAGGAATGGAGTCTCTATGGCTACACCTTC. Encoded protein: CATSEEWSLYGYTF.